The T cell receptor (beta chain) under discussion was sequenced for a study of prognosis after radiotherapy for stage I lung cancer listed by TCRdb under 2021. Regarding the research as a whole: Around 18 stage I NSCLC patients were enrolled in Nanjing, China, between April 2018 and January 2019. About 13 of the patients presented with newly diagnosed primary stage I lung tumors; roughly five had oligometastatic NSCLC following surgical resection of the primary tumor. Every patient was deemed medically inoperable, around eleven because of comorbidities and several because they refused surgery. The cohort was made up of 10 to 15 men and a handful of women, with a median age of approximately 74 years and an age range of about 53 to 85 years. Eleven to twelve patients had adenocarcinoma and about seven had squamous cell carcinoma as the tumor histology. SBRT was delivered in 3 to 5 fractions with a biologically effective dose of at least 100 Gy, and image-guided IMRT or VMAT was used for delivery. Concurrent therapy was not administered to any patient alongside SBRT. About 20% of the 19 patients developed distant metastases after SBRT, at a median of approximately 7 months; the other 15 showed no significant progression. The study profiled peripheral blood TCR beta repertoires from stage I NSCLC patients before and after stereotactic body radiotherapy and related them to distant failure. The study took one blood sample before SBRT and one after SBRT from each of around 20 patients and sequenced all 40 or so samples.

All patients had node-negative disease on CT and PET/CT, and none had a history of other malignancies or prior chemotherapy or radiotherapy. At each of two time points, roughly 6.3 milliliters of peripheral venous blood were collected in EDTA tubes. Ficoll-Paque Plus density-gradient centrifugation was used to isolate PBMCs. Immediately after collection, samples were stored at -80 degrees C until analysis. Per the germline V gene (reference sequence), SEHNR is the CDR1 and FQNEAQ is the CDR2. V drops 0 bases and J drops 4 bases, leaving 4 bases in between. From the cysteine through the phenylalanine, the CDR3 covers 12 amino acids. Of all the DNA, just the CDR3 is kept, 36 bases in frame from base 1. General conclusions and limits of the study: Post-SBRT Shannon entropy and its change from baseline were lower in patients who developed distant metastases; baseline Shannon entropy was not associated with metastases. After SBRT, the number of unique TCR clones decreased (median around 9,400 before versus about 7,000 after; Wilcoxon paired P=0.011). Whether the expanded TCR clones were tumor-specific was not determined. The small cohort and short follow-up limited the study, so independent validation of the findings is needed. All reported P values were unadjusted for multiple comparisons. TRBV and TRBJ usage frequencies reportedly differed by metastasis status, in two V genes at baseline and in several V and two J genes after SBRT.

The TCR beta CDR3 region was amplified from genomic DNA by two rounds of multiplex PCR. The first PCR round used primers specific to each TRBV and TRBJ gene, and the primer sequences were filed in Chinese patent CN105087789A. The second PCR round used universal primers. The Roche High Pure PCR Template Preparation Kit was used to extract genomic DNA from frozen PBMCs. The libraries underwent paired-end sequencing with 151 bp reads on an Illumina HiSeq 3000. The original pipeline was this. CutAdapt was used to remove raw reads lacking the multiplex PCR primer sequences. PEAR was used to merge high-quality paired reads into contigs. By aligning each contig to reference sequences, MiXCR assigned the TRB V, D and J gene segments to that contig. To remove sequencing errors, CDR3 sequences were clustered according to base quality and sequence similarity. Shannon entropy normalized by the natural log of productive TCR sequence number was used as the measure of diversity. Clonality was defined as one minus Shannon entropy divided by the natural log of the number of unique clonotypes. Using the Youden index from ROC curves, the researchers picked the repertoire-metric cut-offs for progression-free survival, and all analyses were carried out in R 3.5.3. TCRdb took the public reads, trimmed them with fastp at Q25, ran MiXCR for clone calling and kept in-frame beta chains. Each entry is one CDR3 protein sequence, shown with its most common DNA and genes. The V and J calls, along with clone size, are taken from TCRdb and not from the paper's own processing. Within this sample are about 23,000 distinct CDR3 sequences, with 43% of them counted one time only. 30% to 40% of the sample belongs to the ten largest clones.

At least ten counts were recorded for this clonotype. This clone's antigen is unknown. Base qualities are not provided; no much larger clone lies one nucleotide away. The clonotype originates from a donor over 45 with non-small cell lung cancer. This specimen was PBMCs, taken before or after stereotactic body radiation therapy (not recorded which). The chain links TRBV7-9 with TRBJ2-7; no D segment can be confidently identified. CDR3 protein: CASSLAQYEQYF. The nucleotide sequence is given as TGTGCCAGCAGCTTAGCCCAGTACGAGCAGTACTTC.